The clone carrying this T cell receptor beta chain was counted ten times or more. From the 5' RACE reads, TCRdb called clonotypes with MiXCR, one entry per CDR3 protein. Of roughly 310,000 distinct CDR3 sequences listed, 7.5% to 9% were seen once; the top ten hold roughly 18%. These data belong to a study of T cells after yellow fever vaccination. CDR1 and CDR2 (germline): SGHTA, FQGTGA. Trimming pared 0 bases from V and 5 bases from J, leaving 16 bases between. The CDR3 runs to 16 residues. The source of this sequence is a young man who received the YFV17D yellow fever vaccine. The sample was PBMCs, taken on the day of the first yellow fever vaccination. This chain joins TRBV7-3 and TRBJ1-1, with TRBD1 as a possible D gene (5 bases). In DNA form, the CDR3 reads TGTGCCAGCAGCTTAACGCCGCCGGGGGGAGGGACTGAAGCTTTCTTT. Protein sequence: CASSLTPPGGGTEAFF. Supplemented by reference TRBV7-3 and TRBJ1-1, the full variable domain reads GAGVSQTPSNKVTEKGKYVELRCDPISGHTALYWYRQSLGQGPEFLIYFQGTGAADDSGLPNDRFFAVRPEGSVSTLKIQRTERGDSAVYLCASSLTPPGGGTEAFFGQGTRLTVV.